These 15 T cell receptor beta chains were all obtained from the same sample, sequenced in a study of T-cell memory formation after mild COVID-19. In TCRdb, the 5' RACE reads were re-called with MiXCR into one record per CDR3 protein. The table includes around 250,000 distinct CDR3 sequences, around a tenth detected once. The sequencing sample was made of PBMCs or a T cell subset sorted from them (not recorded which). These receptors all stem from a man younger than 35 who had mild COVID-19 (a few samples of this study predate the infection). Cell type and time point are not known.

The CDR3: CASSPAGALSGNTIYF. CDR3 nucleotides: TGTGCCAGCAGTCCGGCCGGAGCCCTCTCTGGAAACACCATATATTTT. This chain connects TRBV6-5 to TRBJ1-3; no clear D gene. V was pared by 5 bases and J by 0 bases, with 14 bases between. Looked up from germline, CDR1 is MNHEY and CDR2 is SVGAGI. The CDR3 extends over 16 amino acids.

V gene TRBV6-5 combines with J gene TRBJ1-2; D call uncertain. Germline-derived CDR1 and CDR2 are MNHEY and SVGAGI. Trimming left V 6 bases short and J 2 bases short, with 13 bases between. The CDR3 has 14 amino acids. DNA of the CDR3: TGTGCCAGCAGACAATTGGCGGTAAACTATGGCTACACCTTC. Translating gives CASRQLAVNYGYTF.

The chain uses TRBV7-9 and TRBJ1-2; no clear D. The CDR3 is 12 residues long. Germline values: CDR1 SEHNR, CDR2 FQNEAQ (reference sequence). The germline V and J ends were trimmed by 3 bases and 7 bases, with 9 bases remaining between them. The CDR3 region is CASSLGSGGYTF. For the CDR3, the DNA is TGTGCCAGCAGCTTGGGTTCTGGTGGCTACACCTTC. Drawing the rest from reference TRBV7-9 and TRBJ1-2, the complete variable domain is DTGVSQNPRHKITKRGQNVTFRCDPISEHNRLYWYRQTLGQGPEFLTYFQNEAQLEKSRLLSDRFSAERPKGSFSTLEIQRTEQGDSAMYLCASSLGSGGYTFGSGTRLTVV.

This clonotype was detected many times. The rearrangement uses TRBV12-3 or TRBV12-4 and TRBJ2-3; 9 bases align to TRBD2. The CDR3 covers 17 residues. J was trimmed by 4 bases and V by 5 bases; bases with no gene match: 13. CDR3 nucleotides: TGTGCCAGCAGTCCGCGAGCGGGGGGTCTACTCCCAGATACGCAGTATTTT. It encodes CASSPRAGGLLPDTQYF.

The genes are TRBV19 and TRBJ1-4, with D possibly TRBD1 on 5 matching bases. The CDR3 is 14 residues long. Per germline, CDR1 LNHDA and CDR2 SQIVND (reference sequence). V gave up 4 bases and J gave up 6 bases, with 12 bases separating them. CDR3 DNA sequence: TGTGCCAGTAGTAGAGACAGTGTTGATGAAAAACTGTTTTTT. This translates into CASSRDSVDEKLFF.

This clonotype was observed a few times. The chain uses TRBV7-9 and TRBJ2-5; 8 bases are a match to TRBD2. The CDR3 is 16 amino acids. Unmatched junction bases numbered 12, after V lost 4 bases and J lost 5 bases. Per germline, CDR1 SEHNR and CDR2 FQNEAQ (reference sequence). Written as DNA, the CDR3 is TGTGCCAGCAGCTACCCCGGGACTAGTGAGTTCGAGACCCAGTACTTC. Its translation is CASSYPGTSEFETQYF.

The V gene is TRBV19, the J gene TRBJ2-5; perhaps TRBD2 as D (5 bases). This CDR3 spans 13 amino acids. Trimming cost V 2 bases and J 4 bases, with 8 bases left between them. Per the germline V gene, CDR1 is LNHDA and CDR2 is SQIVND (reference sequence). In DNA form, the CDR3 reads TGTGCCAGTAGTATACGGGGAGTAGAGACCCAGTACTTC. Amino acids: CASSIRGVETQYF.

This clonotype was seen a few times. CDR3 region: CASSYARPYSGNTIYF. The CDR3 bases are TGTGCCAGCAGTTACGCGCGACCGTACTCTGGAAACACCATATATTTT. This sequence joins TRBV6-5 and TRBJ1-3; D gene unclear. Trimming pared 2 bases from V and 0 bases from J, leaving 11 bases between. This CDR3 is built from 16 residues. CDR1 is MNHEY and CDR2 is SVGAGI in the germline V gene.

This clonotype was seen more than once but under ten times. The V gene is TRBV2, the J gene TRBJ2-7; TRBD1 might be the D (5 bases). CDR1 SNHLY and CDR2 FYNNEI come from the germline V gene. The V and J ends lost 8 bases and 4 bases respectively, with 15 bases between them. The CDR3 contains 13 residues. CDR3 sequence: CASGAQGLYEQYF. CDR3 bases: TGTGCCAGCGGGGCCCAAGGATTGTACGAGCAGTACTTC.

This clonotype occurred a few times. The chain combines TRBV5-1 with TRBJ2-4; D perhaps matches TRBD2 (5 bases). Trimming removed 10 bases from V and 0 bases from J, with 14 bases in between. Germline CDR1 and CDR2: SGHRS and YFSETQ. The CDR3 spans 14 residues. CDR3 sequence: CAQRGIIAKNIQYF. The DNA for the CDR3 is TGCGCCCAGAGAGGGATCATAGCCAAAAACATTCAGTACTTC. Supplemented by reference TRBV5-1 and TRBJ2-4, the full variable domain reads KAGVTQTPRYLIKTRGQQVTLSCSPISGHRSVSWYQQTPGQGLQFLFEYFSETQRNKGNFPGRFSGRQFSNSRSEMNVSTLELGDSALYLCAQRGIIAKNIQYFGAGTRLSVL.

The CDR3 sequence is CASSPPVRFEAFF. DNA for the CDR3: TGTGCCAGCTCACCACCGGTAAGATTTGAAGCTTTCTTT. The chain employs TRBV18 and TRBJ1-1; D unclear. This CDR3 is built from 13 residues. The germline V gene has CDR1 KGHSH and CDR2 LQKENI. The germline V and J ends were trimmed by 0 bases and 7 bases, with 9 bases remaining between them.

There are a few counts of this clonotype. This sequence joins TRBV6-2 or TRBV6-3 and TRBJ1-5; D remains unclear. Trimming took off 2 bases at V and 6 bases at J, with 11 bases between the two ends. From germline, CDR1 is MNHEY and CDR2 SVGEGT. The CDR3 sequence is 14 residues long. The DNA for the CDR3 is TGTGCCAGCAGTTACCCAAACGGACTTCAGCCCCAGCATTTT. Its translation is CASSYPNGLQPQHF.

This clonotype was detected only a few times. The chain uses TRBV3-1 and TRBJ1-6, with D uncertain. With 4 bases removed from V and 5 bases from J, the gap between germline ends came to 9 bases. The CDR3 has 14 residues. Germline V gene lookup returns CDR1 LGHDT and CDR2 YNNKEL (reference sequence). The CDR3 is CASSPRNNNSPLHF. The CDR3 nucleotides are TGTGCCAGCAGCCCGAGAAACAATAATTCACCCCTCCACTTT.

The chain joins TRBV7-2 to TRBJ2-1; TRBD2 is a possible D gene (6 bases). This CDR3 has 16 residues. Trimming stripped 5 bases from V and 8 bases from J, with 22 bases between. Germline values: CDR1 SGHTA, CDR2 FQGNSA. In DNA form, the CDR3 reads TGTGCCAGCAGCCGAAACCAAGGAGTAGCGGTCGATGAGCAGTTCTTC. Translation: CASSRNQGVAVDEQFF. Variable domain in full (rest from reference TRBV7-2 and TRBJ2-1): GAGVSQSPSNKVTEKGKDVELRCDPISGHTALYWYRQSLGQGLEFLIYFQGNSAPDKSGLPSDRFSAERTGGSVSTLTIQRTQQEDSAVYLCASSRNQGVAVDEQFFGPGTRLTVL.

This clonotype was recorded a few times. The gene calls are TRBV11-2 and TRBJ2-7; TRBD1 might be the D (5 bases). From germline, CDR1 is SGHAT and CDR2 FQNNGV. This CDR3 region has 12 residues. Trimming took off 6 bases at V and 4 bases at J, with 10 bases between the two ends. The CDR3: CASSTGAYEQYF. DNA for the CDR3: TGTGCCAGCAGTACTGGGGCGTACGAGCAGTACTTC.